What follows is one TCR beta chain and its context. This entry is derived from a study of blood T cell repertoires in COVID-19. CDR1 and CDR2 from the germline V gene are SGHKS and YYEKEE (reference sequence). Trimming stripped 2 bases from V and 3 bases from J, with 20 bases between. CDR3 length: 18 amino acids. Clones were sequenced by immunoSEQ multiplex PCR, and TCRdb holds only the in-frame ones, with some missing. The profile shows around 140,000 clones, around 80% of them singletons. Sequences were obtained from peripheral blood. This rearrangement joins TRBV5-5 to TRBJ1-4, with a possible D match to TRBD1 (6 bases). This TCR was sampled from a man aged 55 to 70 with active or convalescent COVID-19. The CDR3 DNA reads as TGTGCCAGCAGCTTAGATGGAAGGAACAGGGCCCCTAATGAAAAACTGTTTTTT. Its protein is CASSLDGRNRAPNEKLFF.